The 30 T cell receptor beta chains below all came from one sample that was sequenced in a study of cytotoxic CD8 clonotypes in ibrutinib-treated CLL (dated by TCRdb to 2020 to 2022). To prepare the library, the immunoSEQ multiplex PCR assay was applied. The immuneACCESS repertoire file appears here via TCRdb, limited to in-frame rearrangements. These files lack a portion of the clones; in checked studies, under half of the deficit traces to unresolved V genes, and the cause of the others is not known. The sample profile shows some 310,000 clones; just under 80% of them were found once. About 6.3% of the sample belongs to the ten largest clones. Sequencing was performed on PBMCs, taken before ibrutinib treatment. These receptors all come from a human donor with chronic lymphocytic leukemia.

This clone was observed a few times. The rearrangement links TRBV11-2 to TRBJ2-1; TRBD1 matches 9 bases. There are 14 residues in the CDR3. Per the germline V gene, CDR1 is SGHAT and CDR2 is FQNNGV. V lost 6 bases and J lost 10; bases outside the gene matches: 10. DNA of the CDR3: TGTGCCAGCAGGCGGACAGGGGAAAGGCCGGAGCAGTTCTTC. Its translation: CASRRTGERPEQFF.

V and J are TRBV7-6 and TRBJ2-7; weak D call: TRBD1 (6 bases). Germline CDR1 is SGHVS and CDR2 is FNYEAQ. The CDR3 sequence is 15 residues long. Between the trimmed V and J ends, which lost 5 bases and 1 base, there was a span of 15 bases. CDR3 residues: CASSDGTLKSYEQYF. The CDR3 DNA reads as TGTGCCAGCAGCGACGGGACACTCAAATCCTACGAGCAGTACTTC.

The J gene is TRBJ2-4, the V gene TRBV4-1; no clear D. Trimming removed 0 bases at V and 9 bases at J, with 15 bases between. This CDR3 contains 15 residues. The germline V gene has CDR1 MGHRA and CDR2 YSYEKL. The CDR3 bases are TGCGCCAGCAGCCAAGATCCCCCAGGTCCGGGCATTCAGTACTTC. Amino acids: CASSQDPPGPGIQYF.

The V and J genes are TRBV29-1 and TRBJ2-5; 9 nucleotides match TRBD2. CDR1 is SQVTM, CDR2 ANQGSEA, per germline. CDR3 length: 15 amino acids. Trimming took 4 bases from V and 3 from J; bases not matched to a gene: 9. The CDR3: CSVVGGGLAKETQYF. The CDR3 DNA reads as TGCAGCGTTGTGGGAGGGGGACTAGCAAAAGAGACCCAGTACTTC.

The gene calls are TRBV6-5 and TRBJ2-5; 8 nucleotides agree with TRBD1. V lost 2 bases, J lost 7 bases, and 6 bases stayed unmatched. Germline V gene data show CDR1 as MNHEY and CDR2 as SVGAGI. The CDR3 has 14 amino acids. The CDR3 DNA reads TGTGCCAGCAGTTACCCAGGGGGCGCCGGGACCCAGTACTTC. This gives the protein CASSYPGGAGTQYF.

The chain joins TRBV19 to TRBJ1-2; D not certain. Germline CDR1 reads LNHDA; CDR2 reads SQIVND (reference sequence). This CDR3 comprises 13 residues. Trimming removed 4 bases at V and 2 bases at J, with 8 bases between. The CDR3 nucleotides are TGTGCCAGTAGTAGCCGACGGAACTATGGCTACACCTTC. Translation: CASSSRRNYGYTF. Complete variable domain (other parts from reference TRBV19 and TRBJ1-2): DGGITQSPKYLFRKEGQNVTLSCEQNLNHDAMYWYRQDPGQGLRLIYYSQIVNDFQKGDIAEGYSVSREKKESFPLTVTSAQKNPTAFYLCASSSRRNYGYTFGSGTRLTVV.

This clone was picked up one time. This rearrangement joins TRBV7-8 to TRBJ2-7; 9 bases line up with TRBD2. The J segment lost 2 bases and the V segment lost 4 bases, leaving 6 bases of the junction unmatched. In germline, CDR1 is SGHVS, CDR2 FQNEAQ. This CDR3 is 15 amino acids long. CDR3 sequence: CASSSKREATYEQYF. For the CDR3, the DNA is TGTGCCAGCAGCTCTAAGCGGGAGGCTACCTACGAGCAGTACTTC.

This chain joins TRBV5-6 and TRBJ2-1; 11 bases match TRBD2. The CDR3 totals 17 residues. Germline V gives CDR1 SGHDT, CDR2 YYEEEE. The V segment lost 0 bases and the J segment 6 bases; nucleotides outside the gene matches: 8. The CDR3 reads CASSLELAGGRSNEQFF. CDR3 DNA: TGTGCCAGCAGCTTGGAATTAGCGGGAGGGCGGTCCAATGAGCAGTTCTTC.

CDR3 amino acids: CASSFRGGNEKLFF. DNA for the CDR3: TGTGCCAGCAGCTTTCGGGGGGGTAATGAAAAACTGTTTTTT. V and J are TRBV5-4 and TRBJ1-4; TRBD1 is a possible D gene (5 bases). Between the trimmed V and J ends, which lost 2 bases and 4 bases, there was a span of 9 bases. This CDR3 is 14 amino acids long. Germline V CDR1 and CDR2: SGHNT, YYREEE (reference sequence). Based on the CDR3 plus reference TRBV5-4 and TRBJ1-4, the full variable domain is ETGVTQSPTHLIKTRGQQVTLRCSSQSGHNTVSWYQQALGQGPQFIFQYYREEENGRGNFPPRFSGLQFPNYSSELNVNALELDDSALYLCASSFRGGNEKLFFGSGTQLSVL.

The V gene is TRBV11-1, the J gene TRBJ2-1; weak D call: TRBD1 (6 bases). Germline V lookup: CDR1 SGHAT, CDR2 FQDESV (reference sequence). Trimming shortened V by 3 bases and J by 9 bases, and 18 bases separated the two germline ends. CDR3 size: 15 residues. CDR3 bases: TGTGCCAGCAGCTTTGATAGGGGGTTCCGCGCTGAGCAGTTCTTC. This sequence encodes CASSFDRGFRAEQFF.

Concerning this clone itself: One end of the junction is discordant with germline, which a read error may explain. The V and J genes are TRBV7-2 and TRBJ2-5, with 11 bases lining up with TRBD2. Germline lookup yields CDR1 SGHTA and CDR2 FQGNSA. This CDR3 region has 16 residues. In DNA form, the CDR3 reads TGTGCCAGCAGCTGGTCGACTAGCGGGAACCAAGGGACCCAGTACTTC. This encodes CASSWSTSGNQGTQYF. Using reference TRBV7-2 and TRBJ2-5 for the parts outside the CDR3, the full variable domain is GAGVSQSPSNKVTEKGKDVELRCDPISGHTALYWYRQSLGQGLEFLIYFQGNSAPDKSGLPSDRFSAERTGGSVSTLTIQRTQQEDSAVYLCASSWSTSGNQGTQYFGPGTRLLVL.

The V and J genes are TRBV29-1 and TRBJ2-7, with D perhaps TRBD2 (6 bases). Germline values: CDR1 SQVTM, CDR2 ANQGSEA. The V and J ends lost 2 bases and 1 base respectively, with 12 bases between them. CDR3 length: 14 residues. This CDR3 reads CSVESAGQSYEQYF. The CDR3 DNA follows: TGCAGCGTTGAATCCGCGGGGCAATCCTACGAGCAGTACTTC.

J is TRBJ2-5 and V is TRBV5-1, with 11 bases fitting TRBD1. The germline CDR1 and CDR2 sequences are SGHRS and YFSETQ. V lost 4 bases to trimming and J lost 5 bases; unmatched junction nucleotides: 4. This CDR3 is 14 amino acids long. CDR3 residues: CASSEGQGAETQYF. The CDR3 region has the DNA TGCGCCAGCAGCGAAGGACAGGGGGCTGAGACCCAGTACTTC.

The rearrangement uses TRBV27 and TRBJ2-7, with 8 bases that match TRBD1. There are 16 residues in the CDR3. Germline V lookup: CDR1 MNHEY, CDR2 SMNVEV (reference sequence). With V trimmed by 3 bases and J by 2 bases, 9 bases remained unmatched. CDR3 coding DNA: TGTGCCAGCAGTTTCTCCACAGGGGGTCCCACCTACGAGCAGTACTTC. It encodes CASSFSTGGPTYEQYF.

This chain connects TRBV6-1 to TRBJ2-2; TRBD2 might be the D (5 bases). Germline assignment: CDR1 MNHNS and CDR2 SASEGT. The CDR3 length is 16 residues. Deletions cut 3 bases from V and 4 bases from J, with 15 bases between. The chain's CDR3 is CASSDLRLAGTGELFF. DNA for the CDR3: TGTGCCAGCAGTGATCTGCGGCTAGCAGGCACCGGGGAGCTGTTTTTT.

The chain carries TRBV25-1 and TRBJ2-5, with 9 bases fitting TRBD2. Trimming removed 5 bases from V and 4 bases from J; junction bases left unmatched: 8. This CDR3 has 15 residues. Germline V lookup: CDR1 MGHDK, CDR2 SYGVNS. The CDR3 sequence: CASSPAGAGGETQYF. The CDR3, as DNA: TGTGCCAGCAGTCCTGCGGGAGCGGGAGGAGAGACCCAGTACTTC.

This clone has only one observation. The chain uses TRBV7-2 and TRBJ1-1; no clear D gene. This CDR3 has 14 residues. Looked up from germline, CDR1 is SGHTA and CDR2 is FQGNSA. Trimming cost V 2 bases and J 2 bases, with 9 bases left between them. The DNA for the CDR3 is TGTGCCAGCAGCTTACTAGACGCAAACACTGAAGCTTTCTTT. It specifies CASSLLDANTEAFF.

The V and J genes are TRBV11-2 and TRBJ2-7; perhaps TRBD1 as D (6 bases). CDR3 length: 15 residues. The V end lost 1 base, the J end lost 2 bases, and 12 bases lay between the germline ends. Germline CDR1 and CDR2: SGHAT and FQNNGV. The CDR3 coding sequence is TGTGCCAGCAGCTTAGCATGGGGGCTAGCCTACGAGCAGTACTTC. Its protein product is CASSLAWGLAYEQYF.

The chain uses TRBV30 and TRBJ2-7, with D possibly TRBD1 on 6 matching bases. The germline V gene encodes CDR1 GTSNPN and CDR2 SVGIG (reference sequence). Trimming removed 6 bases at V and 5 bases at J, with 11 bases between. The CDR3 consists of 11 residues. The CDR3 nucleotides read TGTGCCTGCAACAGGGTGCACGAGCAGTACTTC. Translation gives CACNRVHEQYF.

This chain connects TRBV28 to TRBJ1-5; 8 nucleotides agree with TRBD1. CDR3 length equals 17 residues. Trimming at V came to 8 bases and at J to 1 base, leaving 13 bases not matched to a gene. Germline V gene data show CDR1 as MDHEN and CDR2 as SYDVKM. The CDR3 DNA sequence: TGTGCCAGCGGGGGACAGGAGCCCTCCGTGAGCAATCAGCCCCAGCATTTT. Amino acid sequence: CASGGQEPSVSNQPQHF.

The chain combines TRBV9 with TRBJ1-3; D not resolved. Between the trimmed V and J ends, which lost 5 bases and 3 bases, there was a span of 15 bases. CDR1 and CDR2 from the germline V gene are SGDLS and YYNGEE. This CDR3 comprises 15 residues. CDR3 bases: TGTGCCAGCAGTCCACCCGGGTGGGGTGGAAACACCATATATTTT. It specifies CASSPPGWGGNTIYF.

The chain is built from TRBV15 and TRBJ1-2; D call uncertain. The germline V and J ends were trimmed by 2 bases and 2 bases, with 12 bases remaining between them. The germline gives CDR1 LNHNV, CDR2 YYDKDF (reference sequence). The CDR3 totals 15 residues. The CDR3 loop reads CATSRLASPNYGYTF. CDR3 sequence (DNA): TGTGCCACCAGCAGATTGGCGAGCCCGAACTATGGCTACACCTTC.

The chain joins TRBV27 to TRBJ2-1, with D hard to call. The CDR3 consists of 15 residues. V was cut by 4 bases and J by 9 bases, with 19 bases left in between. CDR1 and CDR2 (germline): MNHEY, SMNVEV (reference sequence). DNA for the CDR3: TGTGCCAGCAGTTCCCCCCGTAATGGGGTTCGTGAGCAGTTCTTC. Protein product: CASSSPRNGVREQFF.

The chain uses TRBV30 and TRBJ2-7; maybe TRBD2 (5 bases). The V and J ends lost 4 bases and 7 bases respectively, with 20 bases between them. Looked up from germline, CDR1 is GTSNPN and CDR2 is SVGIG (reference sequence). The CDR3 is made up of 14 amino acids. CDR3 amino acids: CAWTHPQPRGEQYF. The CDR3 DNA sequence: TGTGCCTGGACCCATCCCCAACCCCGCGGGGAGCAGTACTTC.

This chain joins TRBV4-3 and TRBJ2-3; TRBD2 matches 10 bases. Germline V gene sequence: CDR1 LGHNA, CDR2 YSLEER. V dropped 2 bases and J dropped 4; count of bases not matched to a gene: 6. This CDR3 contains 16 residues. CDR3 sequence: CASSQLAGVDPDTQYF. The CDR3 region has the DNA TGCGCCAGCAGCCAACTAGCGGGAGTCGATCCAGATACGCAGTATTTT.

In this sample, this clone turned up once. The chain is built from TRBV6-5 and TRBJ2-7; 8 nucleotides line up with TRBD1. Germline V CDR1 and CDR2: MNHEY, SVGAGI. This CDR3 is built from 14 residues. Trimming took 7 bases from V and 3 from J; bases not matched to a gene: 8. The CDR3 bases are TGTGCCAGCAAATCTCGACAGGGGTTCTACGAGCAGTACTTC. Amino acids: CASKSRQGFYEQYF.

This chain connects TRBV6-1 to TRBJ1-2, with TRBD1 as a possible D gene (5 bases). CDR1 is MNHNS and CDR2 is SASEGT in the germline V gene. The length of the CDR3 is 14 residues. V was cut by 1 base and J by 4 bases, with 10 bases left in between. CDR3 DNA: TGTGCCAGCAGTGAAGAAAGGGGCCCCTATGGCTACACCTTC. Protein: CASSEERGPYGYTF.

In DNA form, the CDR3 reads TGTGCCAGTAGCCACCGACTAGGGAGTGGAACCGGGGAGCTGTTTTTT. The encoded protein is CASSHRLGSGTGELFF. The chain uses TRBV19 and TRBJ2-2; D is perhaps TRBD2 (6 bases). V lost 6 bases and J lost 5, with 19 bases in between. Germline-derived CDR1 and CDR2 are LNHDA and SQIVND (reference sequence). The CDR3 length is 16 residues.

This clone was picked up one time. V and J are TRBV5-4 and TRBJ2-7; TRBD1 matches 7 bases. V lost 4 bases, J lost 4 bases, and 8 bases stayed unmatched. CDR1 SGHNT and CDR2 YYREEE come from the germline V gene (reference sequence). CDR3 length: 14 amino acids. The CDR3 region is CASSGKGTAYEQYF. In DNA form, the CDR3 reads TGTGCCAGCAGCGGAAAAGGGACAGCATACGAGCAGTACTTC.

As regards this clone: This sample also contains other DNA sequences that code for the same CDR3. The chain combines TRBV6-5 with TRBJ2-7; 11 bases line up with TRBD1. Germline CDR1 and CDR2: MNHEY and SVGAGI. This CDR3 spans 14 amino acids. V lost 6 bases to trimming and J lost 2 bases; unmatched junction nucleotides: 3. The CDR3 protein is CASRKDRGPYEQYF. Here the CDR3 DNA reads TGTGCCAGCAGGAAGGACAGGGGGCCCTACGAGCAGTACTTC.